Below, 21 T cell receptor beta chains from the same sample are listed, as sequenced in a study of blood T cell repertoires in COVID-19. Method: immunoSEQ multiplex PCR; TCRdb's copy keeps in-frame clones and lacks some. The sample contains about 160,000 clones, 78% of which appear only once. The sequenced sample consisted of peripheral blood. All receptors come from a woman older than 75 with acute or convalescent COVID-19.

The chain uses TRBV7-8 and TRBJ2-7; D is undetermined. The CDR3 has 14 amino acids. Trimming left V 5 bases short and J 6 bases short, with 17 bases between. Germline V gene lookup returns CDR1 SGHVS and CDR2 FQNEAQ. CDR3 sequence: CASSMTHLNGEQYF. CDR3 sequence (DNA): TGTGCCAGCAGCATGACACATCTCAACGGCGAGCAGTACTTC.

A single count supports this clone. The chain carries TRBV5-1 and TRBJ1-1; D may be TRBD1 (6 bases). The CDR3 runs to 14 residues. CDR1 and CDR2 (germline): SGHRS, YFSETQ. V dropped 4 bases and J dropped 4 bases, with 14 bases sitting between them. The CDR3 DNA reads TGCGCCAGCAGCCTAACCCTGGACAGCACTGAAGCTTTCTTT. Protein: CASSLTLDSTEAFF.

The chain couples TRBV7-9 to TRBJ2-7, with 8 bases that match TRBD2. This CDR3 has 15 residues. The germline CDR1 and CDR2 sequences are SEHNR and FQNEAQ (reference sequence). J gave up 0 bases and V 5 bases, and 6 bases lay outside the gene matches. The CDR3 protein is CASSLPGGPSYEQYF. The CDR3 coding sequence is TGTGCCAGCAGCCTACCGGGGGGGCCCTCCTACGAGCAGTACTTC.

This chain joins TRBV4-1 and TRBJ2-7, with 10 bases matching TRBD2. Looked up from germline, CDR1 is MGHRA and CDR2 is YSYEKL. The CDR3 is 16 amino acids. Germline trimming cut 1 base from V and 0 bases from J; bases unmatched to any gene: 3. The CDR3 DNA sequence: TGCGCCAGCAGCCAAGGCCTAGCGGGGGTCTCCTACGAGCAGTACTTC. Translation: CASSQGLAGVSYEQYF.

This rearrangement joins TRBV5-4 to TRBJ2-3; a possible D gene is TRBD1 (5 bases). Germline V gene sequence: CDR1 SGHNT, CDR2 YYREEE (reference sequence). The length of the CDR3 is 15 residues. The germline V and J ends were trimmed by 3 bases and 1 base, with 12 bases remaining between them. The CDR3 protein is CASSSEIQGTDTQYF. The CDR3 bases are TGTGCCAGCAGCTCGGAGATACAGGGCACAGATACGCAGTATTTT.

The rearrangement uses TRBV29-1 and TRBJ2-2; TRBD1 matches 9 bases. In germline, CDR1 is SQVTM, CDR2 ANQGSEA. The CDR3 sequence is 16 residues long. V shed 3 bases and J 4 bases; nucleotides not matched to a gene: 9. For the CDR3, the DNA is TGCAGCGTTGAGGCTCCGGGACAGGGCCGCACCGGGGAGCTGTTTTTT. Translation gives CSVEAPGQGRTGELFF.

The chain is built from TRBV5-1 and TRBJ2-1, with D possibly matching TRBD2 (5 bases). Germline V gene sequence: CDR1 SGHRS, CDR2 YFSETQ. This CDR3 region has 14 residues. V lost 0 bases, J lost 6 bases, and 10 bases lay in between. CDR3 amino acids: CASSLVVEVNEQFF. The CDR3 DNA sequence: TGCGCCAGCAGCTTGGTGGTGGAGGTCAATGAGCAGTTCTTC.

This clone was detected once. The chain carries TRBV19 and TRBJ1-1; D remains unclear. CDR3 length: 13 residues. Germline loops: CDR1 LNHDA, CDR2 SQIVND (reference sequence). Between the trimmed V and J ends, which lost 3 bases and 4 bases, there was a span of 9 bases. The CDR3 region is CASSITVLTEAFF. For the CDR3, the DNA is TGTGCCAGTAGTATCACTGTCCTCACTGAAGCTTTCTTT.

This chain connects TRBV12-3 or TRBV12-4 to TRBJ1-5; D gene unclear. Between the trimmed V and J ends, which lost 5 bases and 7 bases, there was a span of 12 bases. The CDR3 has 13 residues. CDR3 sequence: CASSPPSAQPQHF. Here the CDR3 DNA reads TGTGCCAGCAGTCCGCCAAGCGCCCAGCCCCAGCATTTT.

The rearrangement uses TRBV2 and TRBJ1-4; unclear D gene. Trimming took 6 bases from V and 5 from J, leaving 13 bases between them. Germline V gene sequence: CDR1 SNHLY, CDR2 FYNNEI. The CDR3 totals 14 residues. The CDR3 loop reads CASRPPSGNEKLFF. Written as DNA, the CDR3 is TGTGCCAGCAGGCCTCCGTCGGGGAATGAAAAACTGTTTTTT.

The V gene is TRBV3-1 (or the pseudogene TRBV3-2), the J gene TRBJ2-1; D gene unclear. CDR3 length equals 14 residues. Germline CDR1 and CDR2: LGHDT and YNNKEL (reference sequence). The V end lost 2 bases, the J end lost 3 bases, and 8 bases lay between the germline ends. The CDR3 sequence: CASSQHAVYNEQFF. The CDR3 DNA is TGTGCCAGCAGCCAACACGCGGTCTACAATGAGCAGTTCTTC.

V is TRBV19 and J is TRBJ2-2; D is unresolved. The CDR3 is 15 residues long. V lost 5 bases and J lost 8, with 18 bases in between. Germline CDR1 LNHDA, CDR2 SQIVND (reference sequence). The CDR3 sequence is CASSRRSTESGELFF. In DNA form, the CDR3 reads TGTGCCAGTAGTCGCCGTTCCACGGAGTCGGGGGAGCTGTTTTTT.

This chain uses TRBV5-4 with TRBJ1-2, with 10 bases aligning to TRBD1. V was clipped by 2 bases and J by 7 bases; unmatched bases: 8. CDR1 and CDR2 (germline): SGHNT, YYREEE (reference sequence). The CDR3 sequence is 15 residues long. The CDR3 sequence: CASSFGDRGRSGYTF. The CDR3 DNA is TGTGCCAGCAGCTTCGGGGACAGGGGACGGAGTGGCTACACCTTC.

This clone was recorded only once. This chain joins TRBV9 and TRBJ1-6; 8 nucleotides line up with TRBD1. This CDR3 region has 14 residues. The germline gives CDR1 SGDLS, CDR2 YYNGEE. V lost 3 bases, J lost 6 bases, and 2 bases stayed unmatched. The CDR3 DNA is TGTGCCAGCAGCGGACAGGGGCGTAATTCACCCCTCCACTTT. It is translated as CASSGQGRNSPLHF. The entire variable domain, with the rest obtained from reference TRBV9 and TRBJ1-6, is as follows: DSGVTQTPKHLITATGQRVTLRCSPRSGDLSVYWYQQSLDQGLQFLIQYYNGEERAKGNILERFSAQQFPDLHSELNLSSLELGDSALYFCASSGQGRNSPLHFGNGTRLTVT.

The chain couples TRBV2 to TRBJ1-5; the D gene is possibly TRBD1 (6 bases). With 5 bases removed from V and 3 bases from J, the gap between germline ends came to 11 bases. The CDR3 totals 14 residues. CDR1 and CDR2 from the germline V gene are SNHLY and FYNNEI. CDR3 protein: CASSSQGLNQPQHF. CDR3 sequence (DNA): TGTGCCAGCAGTTCACAGGGTCTCAATCAGCCCCAGCATTTT.

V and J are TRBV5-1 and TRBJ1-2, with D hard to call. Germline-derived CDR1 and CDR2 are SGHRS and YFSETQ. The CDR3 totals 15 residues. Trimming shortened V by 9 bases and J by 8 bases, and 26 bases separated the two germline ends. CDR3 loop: CATLAALSAVMGYTF. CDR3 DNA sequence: TGCGCCACCCTTGCGGCCCTCTCAGCAGTTATGGGCTACACCTTC.

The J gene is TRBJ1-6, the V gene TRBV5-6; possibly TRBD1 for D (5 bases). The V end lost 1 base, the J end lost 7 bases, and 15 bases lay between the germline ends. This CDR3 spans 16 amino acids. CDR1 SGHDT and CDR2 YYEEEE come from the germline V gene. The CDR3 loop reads CASSLLGPQGNSPLHF. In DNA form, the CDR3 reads TGTGCCAGCAGCTTGTTGGGGCCCCAAGGCAATTCACCCCTCCACTTT.

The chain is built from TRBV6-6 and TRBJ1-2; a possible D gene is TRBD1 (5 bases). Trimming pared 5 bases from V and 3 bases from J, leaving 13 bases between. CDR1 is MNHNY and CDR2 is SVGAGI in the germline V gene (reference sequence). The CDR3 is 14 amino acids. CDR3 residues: CASSPRGMDYGYTF. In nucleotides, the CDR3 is TGTGCCAGCAGTCCCCGGGGGATGGACTATGGCTACACCTTC.

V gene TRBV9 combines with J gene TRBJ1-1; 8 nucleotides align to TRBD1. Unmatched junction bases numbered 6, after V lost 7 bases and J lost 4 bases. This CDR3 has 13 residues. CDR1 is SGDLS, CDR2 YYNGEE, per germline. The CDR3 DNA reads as TGTGCCAGCGGACAGGGTGTAAGCACTGAAGCTTTCTTT. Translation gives CASGQGVSTEAFF.

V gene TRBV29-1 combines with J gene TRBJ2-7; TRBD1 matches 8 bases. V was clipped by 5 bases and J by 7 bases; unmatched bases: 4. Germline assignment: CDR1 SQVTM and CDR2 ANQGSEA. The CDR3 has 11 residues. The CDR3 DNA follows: TGCAGCGTTTCAACAGGGGGTGAGCAGTACTTC. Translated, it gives CSVSTGGEQYF.

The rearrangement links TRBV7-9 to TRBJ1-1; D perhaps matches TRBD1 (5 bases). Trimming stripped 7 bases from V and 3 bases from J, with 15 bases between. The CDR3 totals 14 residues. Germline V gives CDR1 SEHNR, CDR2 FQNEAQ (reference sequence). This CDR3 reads CASTARAADTEAFF. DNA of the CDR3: TGTGCCAGCACCGCCAGGGCCGCAGACACTGAAGCTTTCTTT.